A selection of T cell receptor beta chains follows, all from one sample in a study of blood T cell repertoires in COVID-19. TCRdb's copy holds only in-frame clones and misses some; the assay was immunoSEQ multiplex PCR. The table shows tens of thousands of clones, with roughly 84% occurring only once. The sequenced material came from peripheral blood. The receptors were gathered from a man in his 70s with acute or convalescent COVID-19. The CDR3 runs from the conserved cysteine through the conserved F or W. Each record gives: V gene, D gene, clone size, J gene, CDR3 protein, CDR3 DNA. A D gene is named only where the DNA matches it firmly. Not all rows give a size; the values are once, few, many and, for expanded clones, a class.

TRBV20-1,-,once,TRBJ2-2,CSAVRDGELFF,TGCAGTGCTGTGAGGGACGGGGAGCTGTTTTTT
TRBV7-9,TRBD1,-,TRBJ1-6,CASSLDRDVSPLHF,TGTGCCAGCAGCTTGGACAGGGACGTCTCACCCCTCCACTTT
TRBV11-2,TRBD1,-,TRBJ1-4,CASSLGTGGSDEKLFF,TGTGCCAGCAGCTTGGGGACAGGGGGTAGTGATGAAAAACTGTTTTTT
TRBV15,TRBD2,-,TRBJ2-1,CATSRLAGDDEQFF,TGTGCCACCTCACGGCTAGCGGGAGACGATGAGCAGTTCTTC
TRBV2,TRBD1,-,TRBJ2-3,CASSEDRGHTDTQYF,TGTGCCAGCAGTGAGGACAGGGGACACACAGATACGCAGTATTTT
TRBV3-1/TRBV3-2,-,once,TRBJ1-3,CASSQGGNSGNTIYF,TGTGCCAGCAGCCAAGGAGGTAACTCTGGAAACACCATATATTTT
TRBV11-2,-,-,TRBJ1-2,CASSLGYHGYGYTF,TGTGCCAGCAGCTTAGGATACCACGGCTATGGCTACACCTTC
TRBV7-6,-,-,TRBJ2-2,CASSLSTGELFF,TGTGCCAGCAGTCTTTCGACCGGGGAGCTGTTTTTT
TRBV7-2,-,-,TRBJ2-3,CASSGAGRVADTQYF,TGTGCCAGCAGCGGAGCGGGTCGAGTTGCAGATACGCAGTATTTT
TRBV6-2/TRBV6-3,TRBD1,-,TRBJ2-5,CASSYGTGYLQETQYF,TGTGCCAGCAGTTACGGGACAGGGTATTTACAAGAGACCCAGTACTTC